This T cell receptor (beta chain) was sequenced in a study of cytomegalovirus exposure and HLA in healthy donors. The study, taken as a whole, reports: A missense variant in DCLRE1C was later tied to TCR beta V- and J-gene trimming. Further analysis was carried out later, and it showed several of the most significant clusters appearing linked to common viral pathogens. With DRB1 most and HLA-C fewest, TCR association rates differed between HLA loci in a later analysis.

The PCR ran on 60 Vbeta and 13 Jbeta primers. Profiling relied on immunoSEQ multiplex PCR, and the TCRdb table lists in-frame clones only, not all of them. The repertoire holds 150,000 to 200,000 clones, with over 60% as singletons. All donors participated as healthy donors of bone marrow. Trimming cost V 2 bases and J 5 bases; bases outside gene matches: 0. The CDR3 is 13 amino acids. Germline V gene data show CDR1 as SQVTM and CDR2 as ANQGSEA. With respect to this clone: Its antigen remains unidentified.

The genes are TRBV29-1 and TRBJ2-1; 10 bases agree with TRBD2. The sequencing input was PBMCs. The sequence was collected from a woman aged 25 to 39 in good health and CMV-seronegative. As DNA, the CDR3 is TGCAGCGTTGAAACTAGCGGGAACAATGAGCAGTTCTTC. Translation gives CSVETSGNNEQFF.